The rows below give T cell receptor beta chains drawn from one sample of a study of T cells after posttransplantation cyclophosphamide. The table came from immunoSEQ multiplex PCR; TCRdb's copy has only in-frame clones and leaves some out. The data hold about 6,800 clones, with about 91% observed a single time. The sequenced sample was PBMCs, obtained roughly 1,400 days after allogeneic stem cell transplant with posttransplant cyclophosphamide. The receptors come from a female patient in her forties or fifties who received an allogeneic stem cell transplant from a related donor, was CMV-positive, and had no GVHD. Some T cells may be the graft donor's. The CDR3 runs from the conserved cysteine through the conserved F or W.

V: TRBV2
CDR3: CASSEGQGSGNTIYF

V: TRBV2
CDR3: CASRGGGRTEAFF

V: TRBV19
CDR3: CASSGDLYNEQFF

V: TRBV11-2
CDR3: CASSLGTRVPYEQYF

V: TRBV9
CDR3: CASGGQDTQYF

V: TRBV5-8
CDR3: CASSLEGTGGYNEQFF

V: TRBV29-1
CDR3: CSVHQGARGTQYF

V: TRBV28
CDR3: CASSFWGLNEKLFF

V: TRBV5-1
CDR3: CASSLDSTDTQYF

V: TRBV10-2
CDR3: CASSAVLAGGPVPYEQYF